The 24 T cell receptor beta chains below all came from one sample that was sequenced in a study of T cell responses to AZD1222 COVID-19 vaccine. Sequencing was performed with immunoSEQ multiplex PCR; in TCRdb, only in-frame clones are kept and a portion is missing. In the table there are 85,000 to 130,000 clones, 85% to 90% of which are singletons. Sequences were derived from peripheral blood, sampled on day 0 of AZD1222 vaccination. The receptors were gathered from an adult in good health.

This chain uses TRBV5-1 with TRBJ2-2; 9 positions match TRBD2. CDR3 length: 18 residues. CDR1 and CDR2 (germline): SGHRS, YFSETQ. The junction had 7 bases not matched to a gene; V was cut back by 0 bases and J by 1 base. Here the CDR3 reads CASSLGLAGTWNTGELFF. CDR3 nucleotides: TGCGCCAGCAGCTTGGGTCTAGCGGGAACCTGGAACACCGGGGAGCTGTTTTTT.

This clone showed up just once. V is TRBV28 and J is TRBJ1-2; D is uncertain. V lost 2 bases, J lost 4 bases, and 14 bases lay in between. The CDR3 is made up of 15 amino acids. Germline CDR1 reads MDHEN; CDR2 reads SYDVKM. This CDR3 reads CASSLGYQVSYGYTF. The CDR3 region has the DNA TGTGCCAGCAGTTTAGGGTATCAGGTTAGCTATGGCTACACCTTC.

This sequence joins TRBV5-4 and TRBJ2-5; the D is unclear. From germline, CDR1 is SGHNT and CDR2 YYREEE (reference sequence). There are 13 residues in the CDR3. The V and J ends lost 0 bases and 7 bases respectively, with 10 bases between them. The CDR3 coding sequence is TGTGCCAGCAGCTTGGAACGGTTTTCGACCCAGTACTTC. It translates to CASSLERFSTQYF.

Comment on this clone: The same CDR3 also results from other DNA sequences found in this sample. V gene TRBV27 combines with J gene TRBJ1-1; D is unresolved. The CDR3 has 13 amino acids. The germline gives CDR1 MNHEY, CDR2 SMNVEV (reference sequence). Trimming removed 3 bases at V and 4 bases at J, with 9 bases between. The CDR3 region is CASSLRAGTEAFF. The CDR3 DNA is TGTGCCAGCAGTTTGAGGGCCGGCACTGAAGCTTTCTTT.

This clone was picked up one time. This chain links TRBV7-9 with TRBJ2-7; 8 nucleotides match TRBD1. After removal of 5 bases from V and 4 bases from J, the junction contained 19 bases not matched to a gene. The CDR3 runs 18 residues. The germline V gene has CDR1 SEHNR and CDR2 FQNEAQ (reference sequence). The CDR3 DNA sequence: TGTGCCAGCAGCCACCCGGATCAGGTAGGGACAGGCGTATACGAGCAGTACTTC. Protein: CASSHPDQVGTGVYEQYF.

The rearrangement links TRBV3-1 (or the pseudogene TRBV3-2) to TRBJ2-5; TRBD2 matches 10 bases. The CDR3 consists of 16 residues. The V gene end was trimmed by 4 bases and the J gene end by 2 bases; junction bases not matched to a gene: 7. Germline V lookup: CDR1 LGHDT, CDR2 YNNKEL (reference sequence). Here the CDR3 DNA reads TGTGCCAGCAGCCGACATGGACTAGCGGCACAAGAGACCCAGTACTTC. Encoded protein: CASSRHGLAAQETQYF.

The chain couples TRBV19 to TRBJ1-2; D may be TRBD1 (6 bases). CDR1 is LNHDA and CDR2 is SQIVND in the germline V gene (reference sequence). The CDR3 runs 14 residues. With 5 bases removed from V and 8 bases from J, the gap between germline ends came to 18 bases. The CDR3 loop is CASSQQGVFRGYTF. CDR3 bases: TGTGCCAGTAGTCAACAGGGCGTTTTCAGGGGCTACACCTTC.

The chain employs TRBV3-1 (or the pseudogene TRBV3-2) and TRBJ2-3; 9 bases are a match to TRBD2. The CDR3 spans 16 residues. Trimming took 2 bases from V and 1 from J; bases not matched to a gene: 4. Germline-derived CDR1 and CDR2 are LGHDT and YNNKEL (reference sequence). This CDR3 is CASSQLAGRGTDTQYF. CDR3 in DNA: TGTGCCAGCAGCCAACTAGCGGGGCGGGGCACAGATACGCAGTATTTT.

The chain carries TRBV2 and TRBJ2-1; D remains ambiguous. V was pared by 6 bases and J by 4 bases, with 19 bases between. The CDR3 has 16 amino acids. Germline lookup yields CDR1 SNHLY and CDR2 FYNNEI. CDR3 amino acids: CASREFSAEKYNEQFF. CDR3 bases: TGTGCCAGCAGGGAGTTTTCGGCGGAAAAGTACAATGAGCAGTTCTTC.

The chain recombines TRBV30 with TRBJ1-5, with D perhaps TRBD1 (5 bases). CDR3 length: 14 amino acids. The V gene's germline CDR1 is GTSNPN and CDR2 SVGIG (reference sequence). V was pared by 2 bases and J by 6 bases, with 14 bases between. The CDR3 is CAWSPGLGGQPQHF. CDR3 sequence (DNA): TGTGCCTGGAGTCCGGGACTGGGGGGTCAGCCCCAGCATTTT.

The V gene is TRBV6-5, the J gene TRBJ1-5, with D uncertain. Trimming shortened V by 6 bases and J by 0 bases, and 12 bases separated the two germline ends. This CDR3 region has 15 residues. Germline V gene lookup returns CDR1 MNHEY and CDR2 SVGAGI. Written as DNA, the CDR3 is TGTGCCAGCAGATTACGAGTATATAGCAATCAGCCCCAGCATTTT. Its translation: CASRLRVYSNQPQHF.

J is TRBJ1-2 and V is TRBV11-3; D might be TRBD1 (5 bases). CDR3 size: 14 residues. Trimming left V 5 bases short and J 3 bases short, with 13 bases between. The germline CDR1 and CDR2 sequences are SGHNT and YENEEA. CDR3 in DNA: TGTGCCAGCAGCCCCCAGGGCGGGGACTATGGCTACACCTTC. Translation: CASSPQGGDYGYTF. Full variable domain (remainder filled in from reference TRBV11-3 and TRBJ1-2): EAGVVQSPRYKIIEKKQPVAFWCNPISGHNTLYWYLQNLGQGPELLIRYENEEAVDDSQLPKDRFSAERLKGVDSTLKIQPAELGDSAVYLCASSPQGGDYGYTFGSGTRLTVV.

The chain couples TRBV2 to TRBJ1-1, with D hard to call. The CDR3 extends over 15 amino acids. Germline loops: CDR1 SNHLY, CDR2 FYNNEI. Trimming took 1 base from V and 4 from J, leaving 13 bases between them. The CDR3 nucleotides are TGTGCCAGCAGTGAAGGGCGGACGTTGGGCACTGAAGCTTTCTTT. Translation gives CASSEGRTLGTEAFF.

The V and J genes are TRBV7-9 and TRBJ1-2; D may be TRBD1 (6 bases). The germline V and J ends were trimmed by 5 bases and 8 bases, with 12 bases remaining between them. The germline CDR1 and CDR2 sequences are SEHNR and FQNEAQ (reference sequence). This CDR3 is 12 amino acids long. The CDR3 reads CASSPGGSGYTF. CDR3 sequence (DNA): TGTGCCAGCAGCCCCGGGGGCAGCGGCTACACCTTC.

The V gene is TRBV30, the J gene TRBJ1-5; 8 bases fit TRBD1. CDR1 and CDR2 from the germline V gene are GTSNPN and SVGIG (reference sequence). V dropped 3 bases and J dropped 4; count of bases not matched to a gene: 5. The CDR3 extends over 14 amino acids. CDR3 nucleotide sequence: TGTGCCTGGAGCGGGGGACAGGAGAATCAGCCCCAGCATTTT. Translating it yields CAWSGGQENQPQHF.

The chain recombines TRBV7-8 with TRBJ2-1, with D possibly matching TRBD2 (5 bases). Trimming took off 5 bases at V and 2 bases at J, with 7 bases between the two ends. The CDR3 sequence is 13 residues long. Germline V CDR1 and CDR2: SGHVS, FQNEAQ. CDR3 region: CASSTRAYNEQFF. The CDR3 DNA follows: TGTGCCAGCAGCACTAGGGCCTACAATGAGCAGTTCTTC.

The chain has TRBV2 and TRBJ1-2; 7 bases line up with TRBD1. Unmatched junction bases numbered 11, after V lost 6 bases and J lost 4 bases. The germline V gene encodes CDR1 SNHLY and CDR2 FYNNEI. CDR3 length equals 15 residues. The DNA for the CDR3 is TGTGCCAGCAGCCCCGAGAGGGGGCGCAGCTATGGCTACACCTTC. Translating gives CASSPERGRSYGYTF.

CDR3 loop: CSADRGQGTEAFF. The CDR3 DNA is TGCAGCGCCGACAGGGGGCAAGGCACTGAAGCTTTCTTT. The J gene is TRBJ1-1, the V gene TRBV29-1; 10 nucleotides match TRBD1. J gave up 4 bases and V 7 bases, and 6 bases lay outside the gene matches. The germline V gene encodes CDR1 SQVTM and CDR2 ANQGSEA. The CDR3 contains 13 residues.

Written as DNA, the CDR3 is TGCGCCAGCAGCCAAGGGGACAGTACACCCCTCCACTTT. Translated: CASSQGDSTPLHF. The chain is built from TRBV4-1 and TRBJ1-6, with 7 bases lining up with TRBD1. The V gene end was trimmed by 1 base and the J gene end by 11 bases; junction bases not matched to a gene: 2. The germline CDR1 and CDR2 sequences are MGHRA and YSYEKL. The CDR3 sequence is 13 residues long.

V is TRBV5-1 and J is TRBJ1-2; 9 nucleotides match TRBD1. The V gene's germline CDR1 is SGHRS and CDR2 YFSETQ. There are 14 residues in the CDR3. J gave up 7 bases and V 2 bases, and 6 bases lay outside the gene matches. The CDR3 DNA is TGCGCCAGCAGCTTCACAGGGGGCGCGAGTGGCTACACCTTC. Its translation is CASSFTGGASGYTF. Full variable domain (rest looked up from reference TRBV5-1 and TRBJ1-2): KAGVTQTPRYLIKTRGQQVTLSCSPISGHRSVSWYQQTPGQGLQFLFEYFSETQRNKGNFPGRFSGRQFSNSRSEMNVSTLELGDSALYLCASSFTGGASGYTFGSGTRLTVV.

The chain employs TRBV6-1 and TRBJ1-1, with D uncertain. Germline loops: CDR1 MNHNS, CDR2 SASEGT. V was cut by 3 bases and J by 0 bases, with 8 bases left in between. The CDR3 loop spans 14 amino acids. The CDR3, as DNA: TGTGCCAGCAGTGATCTGGGGATGAACACTGAAGCTTTCTTT. This encodes CASSDLGMNTEAFF.

The chain couples TRBV5-1 to TRBJ2-1, with 14 bases lining up with TRBD2. This CDR3 is built from 16 residues. The junction had 4 bases not matched to a gene; V was cut back by 4 bases and J by 4 bases. Germline lookup yields CDR1 SGHRS and CDR2 YFSETQ. The CDR3 sequence is CASSLGLAGGYNEQFF. The CDR3 region has the DNA TGCGCCAGCAGCCTAGGACTAGCGGGAGGTTACAATGAGCAGTTCTTC.

The rearrangement uses TRBV11-3 and TRBJ1-1; TRBD1 matches at 12 bases. The CDR3 runs 17 residues. Germline V CDR1 and CDR2: SGHNT, YENEEA. V lost 5 bases, J lost 0 bases, and 7 bases stayed unmatched. The CDR3 coding sequence is TGTGCCAGCAGCCCACGGGACAGGGGGCATGTGAACACTGAAGCTTTCTTT. Amino acid sequence: CASSPRDRGHVNTEAFF.

The rearrangement uses TRBV13 and TRBJ1-4, with D tentatively TRBD1 (5 bases). This CDR3 comprises 17 residues. The V gene's germline CDR1 is PRHDT and CDR2 FYEKMQ (reference sequence). Trimming pared 2 bases from V and 0 bases from J, leaving 13 bases between. CDR3 amino acids: CASSLYTGSATNEKLFF. The CDR3 DNA reads as TGTGCCAGCAGCTTATATACAGGAAGTGCAACTAATGAAAAACTGTTTTTT.